These 27 T cell receptor beta chains originate from one sample sequenced in a study of cytotoxic CD8 clonotypes in ibrutinib-treated CLL. Libraries were prepared by immunoSEQ multiplex PCR; TCRdb keeps only in-frame clonotypes and omits some of them. The sample yields roughly 110,000 clones, 58% seen once. Sequences were derived from PBMCs, sampled after 24 months of ibrutinib treatment. The receptors were sampled from a human donor with chronic lymphocytic leukemia.

This clone appeared a few times. The chain employs TRBV19 and TRBJ1-5; D call uncertain. Germline V gene lookup returns CDR1 LNHDA and CDR2 SQIVND (reference sequence). The germline V and J ends were trimmed by 5 bases and 2 bases, with 16 bases remaining between them. This CDR3 contains 16 residues. The CDR3 is CASSFPSFGGNQPQHF. Here the CDR3 DNA reads TGTGCCAGTAGTTTCCCCTCGTTTGGGGGCAATCAGCCCCAGCATTTT.

This clone was detected once. The chain couples TRBV5-4 to TRBJ1-1, with TRBD1 as a possible D gene (5 bases). With 5 bases removed from V and 2 bases from J, the gap between germline ends came to 13 bases. The CDR3 has 14 amino acids. The germline V gene has CDR1 SGHNT and CDR2 YYREEE (reference sequence). The CDR3: CASRMWGGNTEAFF. CDR3 coding DNA: TGTGCCAGCAGGATGTGGGGGGGTAACACTGAAGCTTTCTTT.

This clone was seen a few times. The rearrangement uses TRBV19 and TRBJ1-1; TRBD1 aligns across 10 bases. The CDR3 totals 17 residues. J was trimmed by 0 bases and V by 4 bases; bases with no gene match: 8. Germline CDR1 reads LNHDA; CDR2 reads SQIVND (reference sequence). The chain's CDR3 is CASSRGTGASMNTEAFF. CDR3 nucleotides: TGTGCCAGTAGTAGGGGGACAGGGGCTTCGATGAACACTGAAGCTTTCTTT.

V usage is TRBV6-6 and J usage is TRBJ2-1; D not certain. V was cut by 9 bases and J by 0 bases, with 9 bases left in between. The CDR3 runs to 13 residues. Germline CDR1 reads MNHNY; CDR2 reads SVGAGI (reference sequence). This CDR3 reads CASDRNSYNEQFF. The CDR3 nucleotides read TGTGCCAGTGATCGAAACTCCTACAATGAGCAGTTCTTC.

This clone has a handful of counts. The same CDR3 is also encoded by other DNA sequences in this sample. This rearrangement joins TRBV2 to TRBJ2-7; D unresolved. Germline V gene sequence: CDR1 SNHLY, CDR2 FYNNEI. The CDR3 is 12 residues long. V was cut by 1 base and J by 3 bases, with 4 bases left in between. The CDR3 DNA sequence: TGTGCCAGCAGTGAAGGAGGCTACGAGCAGTACTTC. Its protein is CASSEGGYEQYF.

CDR3: CASSPPKMNEQFF. CDR3 DNA sequence: TGTGCCAGCAGCCCCCCTAAGATGAATGAGCAGTTCTTC. The chain has TRBV11-3 and TRBJ2-1, with D unclear. V was clipped by 5 bases and J by 7 bases, with 12 bases between them. Germline loops: CDR1 SGHNT, CDR2 YENEEA. The CDR3 covers 13 residues.

This clone was counted many times. The rearrangement joins TRBV6-6 to TRBJ1-6, with no clear D. Trimming shortened V by 7 bases and J by 5 bases, and 15 bases separated the two germline ends. Germline CDR1 and CDR2: MNHNY and SVGAGI (reference sequence). CDR3 length: 15 amino acids. The CDR3 DNA reads TGTGCCAGCACCCCCCTCGGTGGGGATAATTCACCCCTCCACTTT. It codes for CASTPLGGDNSPLHF.

This rearrangement joins TRBV7-8 to TRBJ2-5; 10 positions agree with TRBD2. The CDR3 is 17 residues long. Germline CDR1 and CDR2: SGHVS and FQNEAQ. Losses at the gene ends were 8 bases for V and 5 bases for J; bases not matched to a gene: 17. CDR3 region: CASGYTKRGGLGETQYF. The CDR3 DNA reads as TGTGCCAGCGGATACACTAAGCGGGGGGGACTCGGGGAGACCCAGTACTTC.

This chain uses TRBV21-1 with TRBJ2-7; the table's TRBD2 call for D was not verified on the DNA. TRBV21-1 corresponds to a pseudogene. This CDR3 is 16 amino acids long. CDR3 sequence (DNA): TGTGCCAGCAGCAAAGAAGAGGAGGCCGGGGCCTACGAGCAGTACTTC. Its translation is CASSKEEEAGAYEQYF.

This chain's CDR3 is CASSSGGLAEAFF. CDR3 sequence (DNA): TGTGCCAGCAGTTCCGGGGGCTTAGCTGAAGCTTTCTTT. The chain couples TRBV27 to TRBJ1-1, with D perhaps TRBD1 (6 bases). CDR1 MNHEY and CDR2 SMNVEV come from the germline V gene (reference sequence). V lost 4 bases, J lost 6 bases, and 12 bases lay in between. This CDR3 is 13 amino acids long.

This rearrangement joins TRBV11-1 to TRBJ2-1, with 8 nucleotides matching TRBD1. With V trimmed by 7 bases and J by 8 bases, 13 bases remained unmatched. The CDR3 has 15 residues. Germline V CDR1 and CDR2: SGHAT, FQDESV (reference sequence). Written as DNA, the CDR3 is TGTGCCAGCAACTCCAATCGTCAGGGGGCTCATGAGCAGTTCTTC. Protein: CASNSNRQGAHEQFF.

The chain links TRBV18 to TRBJ2-7; no clear D. The CDR3 is 16 amino acids. CDR1 KGHSH and CDR2 LQKENI come from the germline V gene. The V gene lost 3 bases and the J gene lost 4 bases, with 19 bases spanning the gap. Here the CDR3 DNA reads TGTGCCAGCTCACCCGGGCCGGCAGTGGACGCGTACGAGCAGTACTTC. Translation gives CASSPGPAVDAYEQYF. Using reference TRBV18 and TRBJ2-7 for the parts outside the CDR3, the full variable domain is NAGVMQNPRHLVRRRGQEARLRCSPMKGHSHVYWYRQLPEEGLKFMVYLQKENIIDESGMPKERFSAEFPKEGPSILRIQQVVRGDSAAYFCASSPGPAVDAYEQYFGPGTRLTVT.

This clone showed up just a few times. V is TRBV23-1 and J is TRBJ1-6; no firm D call. TRBV23-1 has ORF status, its function being uncertain. V was clipped by 7 bases and J by 0 bases, with 7 bases between them. CDR3 size: 14 residues. Here the CDR3 DNA reads TGCGCCAGCATATTGAGCTCCTATAATTCACCCCTCCACTTT. It translates to CASILSSYNSPLHF.

The chain recombines TRBV19 with TRBJ2-2; no clear D. CDR1 and CDR2 (germline): LNHDA, SQIVND (reference sequence). This CDR3 has 15 residues. V was pared by 5 bases and J by 3 bases, with 13 bases between. The CDR3 coding sequence is TGTGCCAGTAGTCAACGGGTTGTGGACACCGGGGAGCTGTTTTTT. Translated: CASSQRVVDTGELFF.

The chain joins TRBV30 to TRBJ1-1, with D possibly being TRBD1 (5 bases). In germline, CDR1 is GTSNPN, CDR2 SVGIG (reference sequence). There are 12 residues in the CDR3. Deletions cut 2 bases from V and 7 bases from J, with 11 bases between. DNA of the CDR3: TGTGCCTGGAGTCGACAGAACTTTGAAGCTTTCTTT. The encoded protein is CAWSRQNFEAFF.

This clone was seen repeatedly, ten times or more. The chain carries TRBV2 and TRBJ2-2; tentative D call: TRBD2 (6 bases). The CDR3 contains 14 residues. Germline assignment: CDR1 SNHLY and CDR2 FYNNEI. V lost 6 bases and J 0 bases, leaving 8 bases between the germline ends. CDR3 in amino acids: CASSGGPNTGELFF. The CDR3 nucleotides are TGTGCCAGCAGCGGGGGTCCGAACACCGGGGAGCTGTTTTTT.

This clone has just a few counts. This rearrangement joins TRBV30 to TRBJ1-1; possibly TRBD1 for D (6 bases). The germline V gene encodes CDR1 GTSNPN and CDR2 SVGIG (reference sequence). This CDR3 is built from 13 residues. V lost 0 bases and J lost 4, with 9 bases in between. CDR3 DNA sequence: TGTGCCTGGAGTGTGGAAGGGGGCACTGAAGCTTTCTTT. Protein product: CAWSVEGGTEAFF.

The chain has TRBV11-2 and TRBJ2-3, with 12 bases lining up with TRBD2. This CDR3 comprises 18 residues. Germline trimming cut 1 base from V and 2 bases from J; bases unmatched to any gene: 7. Germline V lookup: CDR1 SGHAT, CDR2 FQNNGV. The CDR3 nucleotides are TGTGCCAGCAGCTTAGTTGCCAGACTAGCGGGGGACACAGATACGCAGTATTTT. It encodes CASSLVARLAGDTDTQYF.

This clone has only a few counts. V is TRBV28 and J is TRBJ2-7; perhaps TRBD1 as D (5 bases). Germline loops: CDR1 MDHEN, CDR2 SYDVKM. The CDR3 is 14 residues long. Between the trimmed V and J ends, which lost 5 bases and 4 bases, there was a span of 15 bases. The CDR3 DNA is TGTGCCAGCAGTCCCCCCAGGGTAGGGTACGAGCAGTACTTC. This encodes CASSPPRVGYEQYF.

The chain carries TRBV7-1 and TRBJ2-7, with D tentatively TRBD1 (6 bases). TRBV7-1 counts as an open reading frame of uncertain function. V shed 5 bases and J shed 1 base, with 12 bases lying between them. The CDR3 has 14 amino acids. The CDR3 loop reads CASSPDRYSYEQYF. The CDR3 nucleotides read TGTGCCAGCAGCCCTGACAGGTATTCCTACGAGCAGTACTTC.

V and J are TRBV15 and TRBJ2-2, with D perhaps assigned TRBD1 or TRBD2 (5 bases each). V lost 3 bases to trimming and J lost 4 bases, with 18 bases between them. CDR1 is LNHNV, CDR2 YYDKDF, per germline (reference sequence). The CDR3 covers 17 residues. The CDR3 coding sequence is TGTGCCACCAGCAGCCGCTCTGGGACGTCCGCCACCGGGGAGCTGTTTTTT. This codes for CATSSRSGTSATGELFF.

The rearrangement joins TRBV30 to TRBJ1-1, with D possibly TRBD1 on 6 matching bases. CDR1 is GTSNPN, CDR2 SVGIG, per germline (reference sequence). The CDR3 has 14 amino acids. V was clipped by 1 base and J by 1 base, with 10 bases between them. The CDR3 DNA sequence: TGTGCCTGGAGTGCGGGGACATGGAACACTGAAGCTTTCTTT. The encoded protein is CAWSAGTWNTEAFF.

The genes are TRBV27 and TRBJ1-3, with 7 bases identical to TRBD1. V was clipped by 6 bases and J by 0 bases; unmatched bases: 8. The CDR3 runs to 16 residues. Germline loops: CDR1 MNHEY, CDR2 SMNVEV (reference sequence). The DNA for the CDR3 is TGTGCCAGCAGCCCCGACAGGGCGAGCTCTGGAAACACCATATATTTT. As protein: CASSPDRASSGNTIYF.

This clone was found a few times. The V call is TRBV7-3, the J call TRBJ1-1, with D hard to call. Trimming took 3 bases from V and 5 from J, leaving 10 bases between them. Germline lookup yields CDR1 SGHTA and CDR2 FQGTGA. This CDR3 is built from 13 residues. The CDR3 here is CASSLGWVTEAFF. DNA for the CDR3: TGTGCCAGCAGCTTGGGATGGGTTACTGAAGCTTTCTTT. The variable domain in full, completed from reference TRBV7-3 and TRBJ1-1, reads GAGVSQTPSNKVTEKGKYVELRCDPISGHTALYWYRQSLGQGPEFLIYFQGTGAADDSGLPNDRFFAVRPEGSVSTLKIQRTERGDSAVYLCASSLGWVTEAFFGQGTRLTVV.

The V and J genes are TRBV6-6 and TRBJ1-2, with 7 bases matching TRBD1. CDR1 MNHNY and CDR2 SVGAGI come from the germline V gene (reference sequence). Losses at the gene ends were 5 bases for V and 6 bases for J; bases not matched to a gene: 12. This CDR3 contains 15 residues. The CDR3 reads CASSLVETGSDGYTF. In DNA form, the CDR3 reads TGTGCCAGCAGTCTGGTCGAGACAGGGTCGGATGGCTACACCTTC.

The sample holds one count of this clone. The chain carries TRBV28 and TRBJ2-4; the match to TRBD2 covers 10 bases. The CDR3 consists of 17 residues. V lost 4 bases to trimming and J lost 0 bases; unmatched junction nucleotides: 6. The germline V gene encodes CDR1 MDHEN and CDR2 SYDVKM. CDR3: CASSSSSGGLAKNIQYF. The CDR3 coding sequence is TGTGCCAGCAGTTCGTCTAGCGGGGGACTAGCCAAAAACATTCAGTACTTC.

This rearrangement joins TRBV5-1 to TRBJ2-3, with D tentatively TRBD2 (5 bases). Looked up from germline, CDR1 is SGHRS and CDR2 is YFSETQ. V was cut by 2 bases and J by 0 bases, with 10 bases left in between. The length of the CDR3 is 15 residues. For the CDR3, the DNA is TGCGCCAGCAGCTTCGGGGATCGGAGCACAGATACGCAGTATTTT. Amino acids: CASSFGDRSTDTQYF.